Sequencing of this TCR beta chain was carried out in a study of T cell changes during pregnancy in multiple sclerosis. V was cut by 1 base and J by 5 bases, with 14 bases left in between. CDR1 MNHNS and CDR2 SASEGT come from the germline V gene. The CDR3 contains 15 residues. Sequencing was performed with immunoSEQ multiplex PCR; in TCRdb, only in-frame clones are kept and a portion is missing. The sample has some 70,000 clones, 90% seen once. The receptor was derived from a female donor in good health, enrolled as a control in a pregnancy study. This rearrangement joins TRBV6-1 to TRBJ2-5, with TRBD2 as a possible D gene (5 bases). Sample: peripheral blood, taken after pregnancy. CDR3 nucleotides: TGTGCCAGCAGTGAAGAGGAGGCACAGTGGGAGACCCAGTACTTC. Translation: CASSEEEAQWETQYF.